The clone carrying this TCR beta chain was counted ten times or more. This entry belongs to a study of T cells in Graves' hyperthyroidism and ophthalmopathy. Germline loops: CDR1 KGHSH, CDR2 LQKENI. This CDR3 has 12 residues. V was pared by 9 bases and J by 6 bases, with 8 bases of the junction left unmatched. RNA transcripts served as the template for amplifying TCR beta CDR3 regions. Researchers ran a first-round RT-PCR on the TCR CDR3 using the HTBI primer set. TCRdb reprocessed the multiplex PCR reads with MiXCR, giving one entry per CDR3 protein. The repertoire has hundreds of thousands of distinct CDR3 sequences, 24% of them found once; the top ten carry approximately 11%.

The source material was blood. The clonotype comes from a woman aged 25 to 39 with Graves' ophthalmopathy. The gene calls are TRBV18 and TRBJ2-7; 7 bases fit TRBD1. CDR3 nucleotide sequence: TGTGCCAGTTTCACCTACAGGGGCGAGCAGTACTTC. The encoded protein is CASFTYRGEQYF.